This T cell receptor beta chain was identified in a study of technical replicates of blood from a few donors. The CDR3 is 16 amino acids. V lost 4 bases and J 2 bases, leaving 18 bases between the germline ends. Germline loops: CDR1 SEHNR, CDR2 FQNEAQ (reference sequence). The data were produced by immunoSEQ multiplex PCR, yet TCRdb's version contains in-frame clones alone and is incomplete. The sample includes around 76,000 clones, roughly 91% of them seen just once. Sequenced: T cells isolated from PBMCs. The TCR comes from a human donor in good health. J is TRBJ2-7 and V is TRBV7-9; D is undetermined. Written as DNA, the CDR3 is TGTGCCAGCAGCTCTACGGTATTCCGGAGCGCCTACGAGCAGTACTTC. Its translation is CASSSTVFRSAYEQYF.